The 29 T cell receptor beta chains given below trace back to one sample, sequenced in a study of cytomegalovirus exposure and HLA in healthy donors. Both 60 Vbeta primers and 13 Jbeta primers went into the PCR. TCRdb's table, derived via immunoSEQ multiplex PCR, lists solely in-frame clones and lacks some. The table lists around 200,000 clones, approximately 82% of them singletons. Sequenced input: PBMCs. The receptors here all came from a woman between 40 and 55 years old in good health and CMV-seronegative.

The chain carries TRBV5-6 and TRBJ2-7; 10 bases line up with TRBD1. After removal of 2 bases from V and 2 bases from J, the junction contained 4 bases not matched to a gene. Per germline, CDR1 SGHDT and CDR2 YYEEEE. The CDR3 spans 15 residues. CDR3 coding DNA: TGTGCCAGCAGCTTAGTTGGACAGGGGGCCTACGAGCAGTACTTC. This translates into CASSLVGQGAYEQYF.

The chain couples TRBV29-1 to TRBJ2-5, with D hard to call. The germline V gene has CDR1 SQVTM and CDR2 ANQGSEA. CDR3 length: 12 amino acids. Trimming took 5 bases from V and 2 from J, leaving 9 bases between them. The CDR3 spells CSVSQAQETQYF. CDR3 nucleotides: TGCAGCGTTAGTCAGGCTCAAGAGACCCAGTACTTC.

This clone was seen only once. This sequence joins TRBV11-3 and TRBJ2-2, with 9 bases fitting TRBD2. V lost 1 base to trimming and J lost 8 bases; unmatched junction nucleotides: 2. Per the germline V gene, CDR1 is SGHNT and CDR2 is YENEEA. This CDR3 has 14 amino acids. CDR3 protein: CASSLVLAGGELFF. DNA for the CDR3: TGTGCCAGCAGCTTAGTACTAGCGGGTGGGGAGCTGTTTTTT. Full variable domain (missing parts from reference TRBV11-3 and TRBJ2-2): EAGVVQSPRYKIIEKKQPVAFWCNPISGHNTLYWYLQNLGQGPELLIRYENEEAVDDSQLPKDRFSAERLKGVDSTLKIQPAELGDSAVYLCASSLVLAGGELFFGEGSRLTVL.

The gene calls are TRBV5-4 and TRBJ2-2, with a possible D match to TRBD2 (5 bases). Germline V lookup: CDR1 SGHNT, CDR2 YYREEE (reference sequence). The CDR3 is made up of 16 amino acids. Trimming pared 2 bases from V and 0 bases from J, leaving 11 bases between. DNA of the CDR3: TGTGCCAGCAGCTTAGGTCAGGAGGCGAACACCGGGGAGCTGTTTTTT. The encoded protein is CASSLGQEANTGELFF.

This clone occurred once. CDR3 sequence: CSVPDGSSGANVLTF. The CDR3, as DNA: TGCAGCGTCCCGGACGGGAGCTCTGGGGCCAACGTCCTGACTTTC. The chain uses TRBV29-1 and TRBJ2-6, with D possibly TRBD2 on 6 matching bases. Per germline, CDR1 SQVTM and CDR2 ANQGSEA. Deletions cut 6 bases from V and 0 bases from J, with 12 bases between. This CDR3 comprises 15 residues.

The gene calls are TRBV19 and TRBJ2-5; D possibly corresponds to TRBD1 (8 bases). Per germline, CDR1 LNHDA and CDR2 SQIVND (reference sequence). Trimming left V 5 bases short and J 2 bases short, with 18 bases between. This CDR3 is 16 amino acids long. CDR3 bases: TGTGCCAGTAGTGGGAGGGGACAGGTTCTTCAAGAGACCCAGTACTTC. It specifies CASSGRGQVLQETQYF. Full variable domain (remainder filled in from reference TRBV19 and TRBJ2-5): DGGITQSPKYLFRKEGQNVTLSCEQNLNHDAMYWYRQDPGQGLRLIYYSQIVNDFQKGDIAEGYSVSREKKESFPLTVTSAQKNPTAFYLCASSGRGQVLQETQYFGPGTRLLVL.

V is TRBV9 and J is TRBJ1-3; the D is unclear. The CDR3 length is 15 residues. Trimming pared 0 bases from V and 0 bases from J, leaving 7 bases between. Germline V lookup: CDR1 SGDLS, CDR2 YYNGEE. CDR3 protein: CASSVEFGSGNTIYF. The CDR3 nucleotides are TGTGCCAGCAGCGTAGAATTCGGCTCTGGAAACACCATATATTTT.

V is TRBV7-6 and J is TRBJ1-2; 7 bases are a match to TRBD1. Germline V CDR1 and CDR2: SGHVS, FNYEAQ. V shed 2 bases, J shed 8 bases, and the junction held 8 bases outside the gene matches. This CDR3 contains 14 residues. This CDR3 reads CASSLYEGAEGYTF. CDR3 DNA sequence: TGTGCCAGCAGCTTATATGAGGGGGCGGAAGGCTACACCTTC.

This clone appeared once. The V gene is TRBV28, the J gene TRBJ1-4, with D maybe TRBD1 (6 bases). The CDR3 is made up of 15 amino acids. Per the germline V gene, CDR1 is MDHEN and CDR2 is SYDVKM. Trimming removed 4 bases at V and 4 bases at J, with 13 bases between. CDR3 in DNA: TGTGCCAGCAGTTCGCTACAGGGACGTAATGAAAAACTGTTTTTT. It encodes CASSSLQGRNEKLFF. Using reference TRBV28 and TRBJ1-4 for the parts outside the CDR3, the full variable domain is DVKVTQSSRYLVKRTGEKVFLECVQDMDHENMFWYRQDPGLGLRLIYFSYDVKMKEKGDIPEGYSVSREKKERFSLILESASTNQTSMYLCASSSLQGRNEKLFFGSGTQLSVL.

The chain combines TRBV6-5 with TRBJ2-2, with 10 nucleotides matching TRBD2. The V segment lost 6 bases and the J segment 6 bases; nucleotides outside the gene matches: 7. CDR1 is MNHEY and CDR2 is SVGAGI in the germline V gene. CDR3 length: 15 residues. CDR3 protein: CASRAAGGLPGELFF. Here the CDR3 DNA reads TGTGCCAGCAGGGCAGCGGGGGGGCTCCCCGGGGAGCTGTTTTTT.

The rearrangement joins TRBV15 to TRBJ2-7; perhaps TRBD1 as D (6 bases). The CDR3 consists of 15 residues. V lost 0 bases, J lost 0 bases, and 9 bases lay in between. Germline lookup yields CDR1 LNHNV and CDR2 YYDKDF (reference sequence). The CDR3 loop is CATSRDWTASYEQYF. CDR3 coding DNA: TGTGCCACCAGCAGAGATTGGACAGCCTCCTACGAGCAGTACTTC. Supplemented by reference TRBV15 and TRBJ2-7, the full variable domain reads DAMVIQNPRYQVTQFGKPVTLSCSQTLNHNVMYWYQQKSSQAPKLLFHYYDKDFNNEADTPDNFQSRRPNTSFCFLDIRSPGLGDTAMYLCATSRDWTASYEQYFGPGTRLTVT.

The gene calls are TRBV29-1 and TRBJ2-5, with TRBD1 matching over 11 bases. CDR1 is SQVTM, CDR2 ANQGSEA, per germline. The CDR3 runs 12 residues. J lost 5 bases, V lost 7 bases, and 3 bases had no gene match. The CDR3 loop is CSARDRGETQYF. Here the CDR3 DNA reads TGCAGCGCCCGGGACAGGGGGGAGACCCAGTACTTC.

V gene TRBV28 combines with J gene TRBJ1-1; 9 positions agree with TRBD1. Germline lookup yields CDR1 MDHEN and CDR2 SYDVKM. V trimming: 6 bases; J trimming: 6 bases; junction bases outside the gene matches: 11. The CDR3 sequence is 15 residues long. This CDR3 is CASSPKDRGGSEAFF. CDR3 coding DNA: TGTGCCAGCAGCCCAAAGGACAGGGGAGGGTCTGAAGCTTTCTTT.

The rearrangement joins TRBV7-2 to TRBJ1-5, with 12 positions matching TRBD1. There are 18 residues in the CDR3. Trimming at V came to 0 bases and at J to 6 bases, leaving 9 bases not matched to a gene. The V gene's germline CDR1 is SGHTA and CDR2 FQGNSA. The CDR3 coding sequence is TGTGCCAGCAGCTTAGCGATAGGCGGGACAGGGGGCAGTCAGCCCCAGCATTTT. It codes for CASSLAIGGTGGSQPQHF.

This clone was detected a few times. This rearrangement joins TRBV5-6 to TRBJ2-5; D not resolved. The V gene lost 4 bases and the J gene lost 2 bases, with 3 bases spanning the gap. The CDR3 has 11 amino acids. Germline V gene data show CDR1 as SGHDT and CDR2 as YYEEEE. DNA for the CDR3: TGTGCCAGCAGCGTACAAGAGACCCAGTACTTC. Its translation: CASSVQETQYF. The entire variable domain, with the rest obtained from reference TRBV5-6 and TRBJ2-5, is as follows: DAGVTQSPTHLIKTRGQQVTLRCSPKSGHDTVSWYQQALGQGPQFIFQYYEEEERQRGNFPDRFSGHQFPNYSSELNVNALLLGDSALYLCASSVQETQYFGPGTRLLVL.

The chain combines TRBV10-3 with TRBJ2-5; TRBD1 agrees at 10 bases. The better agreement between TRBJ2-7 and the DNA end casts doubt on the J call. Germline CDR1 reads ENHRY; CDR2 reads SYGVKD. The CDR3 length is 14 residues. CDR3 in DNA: TGTGCCATCAGCGCCGGGACAGGGGTTTACGAGCAGTACTTC. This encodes CAISAGTGVYEQYF.

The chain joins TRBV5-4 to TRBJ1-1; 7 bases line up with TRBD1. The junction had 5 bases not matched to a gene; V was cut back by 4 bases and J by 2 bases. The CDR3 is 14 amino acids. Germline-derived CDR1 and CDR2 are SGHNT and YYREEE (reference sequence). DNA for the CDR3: TGTGCCAGCAGCCTGACAGGGCCCAACACTGAAGCTTTCTTT. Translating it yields CASSLTGPNTEAFF.

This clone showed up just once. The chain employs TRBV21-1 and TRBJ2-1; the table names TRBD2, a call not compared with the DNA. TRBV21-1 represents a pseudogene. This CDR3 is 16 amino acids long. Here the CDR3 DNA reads TGTGCCAGCAGCCCTCCTGATGGCGGGGGGGACAATGAGCAGTTCTTC. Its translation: CASSPPDGGGDNEQFF.

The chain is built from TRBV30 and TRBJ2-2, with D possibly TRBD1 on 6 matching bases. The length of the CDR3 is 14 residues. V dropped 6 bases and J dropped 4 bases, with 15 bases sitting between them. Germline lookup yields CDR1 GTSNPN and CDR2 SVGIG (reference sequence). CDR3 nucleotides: TGTGCCTGTCACAGGGCCAGGGGCACCGGGGAGCTGTTTTTT. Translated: CACHRARGTGELFF.

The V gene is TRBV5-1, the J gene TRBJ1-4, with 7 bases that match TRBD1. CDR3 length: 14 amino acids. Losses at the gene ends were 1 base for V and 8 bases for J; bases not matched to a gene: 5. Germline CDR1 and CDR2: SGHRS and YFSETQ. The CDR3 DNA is TGCGCCAGCAGCTTGACAGGGGCCGAGGAAAAACTGTTTTTT. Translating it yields CASSLTGAEEKLFF.

CDR3 in DNA: TGTGCCAGCAGTTACGGGACAGACTATGGCTACACCTTC. It translates to CASSYGTDYGYTF. The J gene is TRBJ1-2, the V gene TRBV6-6; 7 nucleotides align to TRBD1. CDR1 is MNHNY and CDR2 is SVGAGI in the germline V gene (reference sequence). With 2 bases clipped from V and 3 bases from J, the junction kept 0 bases outside the gene matches. The CDR3 extends over 13 amino acids.

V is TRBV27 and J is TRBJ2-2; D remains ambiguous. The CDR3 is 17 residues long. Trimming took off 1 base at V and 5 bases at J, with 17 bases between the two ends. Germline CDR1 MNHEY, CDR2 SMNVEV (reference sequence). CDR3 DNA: TGTGCCAGCAGTTTATTCCTCCCCGCCGACGGGACCGGGGAGCTGTTTTTT. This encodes CASSLFLPADGTGELFF.

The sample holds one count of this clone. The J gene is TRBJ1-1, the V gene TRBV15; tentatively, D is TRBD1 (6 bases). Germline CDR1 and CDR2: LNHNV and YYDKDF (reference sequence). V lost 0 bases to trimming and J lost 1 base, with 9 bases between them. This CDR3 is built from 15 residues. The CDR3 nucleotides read TGTGCCACCAGCAGAGATCGGACAGAGAACACTGAAGCTTTCTTT. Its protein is CATSRDRTENTEAFF.

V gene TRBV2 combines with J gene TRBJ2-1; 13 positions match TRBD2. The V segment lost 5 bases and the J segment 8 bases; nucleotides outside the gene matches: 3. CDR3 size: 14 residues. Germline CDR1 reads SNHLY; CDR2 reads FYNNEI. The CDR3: CASSRLAGGDEQFF. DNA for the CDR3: TGTGCCAGCAGTCGACTAGCGGGGGGAGATGAGCAGTTCTTC.

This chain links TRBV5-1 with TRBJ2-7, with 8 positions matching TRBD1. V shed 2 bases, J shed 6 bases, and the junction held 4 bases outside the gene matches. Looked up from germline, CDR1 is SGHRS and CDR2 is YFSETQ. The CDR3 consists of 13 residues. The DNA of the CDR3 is TGCGCCAGCAGCTTTACCGACAGGGGCGAGCAGTACTTC. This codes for CASSFTDRGEQYF.

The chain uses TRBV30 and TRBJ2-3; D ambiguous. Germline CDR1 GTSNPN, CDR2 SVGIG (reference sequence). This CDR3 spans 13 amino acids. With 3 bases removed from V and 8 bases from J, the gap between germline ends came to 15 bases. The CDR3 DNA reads TGTGCCTGGAGGGGTGCCACGCCGGGTACGCAGTATTTT. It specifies CAWRGATPGTQYF. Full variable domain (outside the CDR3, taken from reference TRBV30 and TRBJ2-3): SQTIHQWPATLVQPVGSPLSLECTVEGTSNPNLYWYRQAAGRGLQLLFYSVGIGQISSEVPQNLSASRPQDRQFILSSKKLLLSDSGFYLCAWRGATPGTQYFGPGTRLTVL.

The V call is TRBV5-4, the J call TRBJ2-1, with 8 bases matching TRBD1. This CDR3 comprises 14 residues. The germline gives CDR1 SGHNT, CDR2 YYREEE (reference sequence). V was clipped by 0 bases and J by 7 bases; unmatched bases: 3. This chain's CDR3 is CASSLGTGMNEQFF. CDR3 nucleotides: TGTGCCAGCAGCTTGGGGACAGGGATGAATGAGCAGTTCTTC.

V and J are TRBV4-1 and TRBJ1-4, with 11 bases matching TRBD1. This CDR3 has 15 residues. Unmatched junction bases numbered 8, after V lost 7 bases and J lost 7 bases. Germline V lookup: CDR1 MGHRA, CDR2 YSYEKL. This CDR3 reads CASNNAGQGVEKLFF. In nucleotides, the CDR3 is TGCGCCAGCAATAACGCGGGACAGGGGGTTGAAAAACTGTTTTTT.

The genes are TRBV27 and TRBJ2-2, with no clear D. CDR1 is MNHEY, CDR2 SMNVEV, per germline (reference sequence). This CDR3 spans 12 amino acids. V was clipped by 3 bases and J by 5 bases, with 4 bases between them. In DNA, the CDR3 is TGTGCCAGCAGTTTTCTGACCGGGGAGCTGTTTTTT. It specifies CASSFLTGELFF.